This is a list of T cell receptor beta chains from one sample in a study of molecular identifiers for immune sequencing clone quantification. TCRdb processed the PCR reads anew with MiXCR; each CDR3 protein has one entry. The table includes 97,000 or so distinct CDR3 sequences, approximately 24% detected once. Sequencing was done on a sample of naive CD8+ T cells from blood, with Jurkat cell RNA spiked in. These receptors all stem from a human donor in good health. Some libraries in this study had Jurkat cell RNA spiked in. CDR3s include the opening cysteine and the closing phenylalanine or tryptophan.

j_gene: TRBJ2-1
v_gene: TRBV4-3
CDR3aa: CASSRDRDIYNEQFF

j_gene: TRBJ1-1
v_gene: TRBV4-3
CDR3aa: CASSQDGMTEAFF

j_gene: TRBJ1-2
v_gene: TRBV6-2/TRBV6-3
CDR3aa: CASSSRTTGVYDYTF

j_gene: TRBJ2-7
v_gene: TRBV7-2
CDR3aa: CASSLSPSPPYEQYF

j_gene: TRBJ1-1
v_gene: TRBV20-1
CDR3aa: CSARDPGGLTEAFF

j_gene: TRBJ2-1
v_gene: TRBV4-3
CDR3aa: CASSQDAGLADEQFF

j_gene: TRBJ1-1
v_gene: TRBV2
CDR3aa: CASSEGGMNTEAFF

j_gene: TRBJ2-3
v_gene: TRBV2
CDR3aa: CASSETGGRDTQYF

j_gene: TRBJ1-5
v_gene: TRBV6-5
CDR3aa: CASSPSGRQPQHF

j_gene: TRBJ2-3
v_gene: TRBV24-1
CDR3aa: CATATRGDTATDTQYF

j_gene: TRBJ1-5
v_gene: TRBV7-9
CDR3aa: CASSPDRDRGQLQHF

j_gene: TRBJ2-5
v_gene: TRBV19
CDR3aa: CASSIGGSRGIETQYF

j_gene: TRBJ1-1
v_gene: TRBV4-1
CDR3aa: CASSPMTGGSGNTEAFF

j_gene: TRBJ2-1
v_gene: TRBV7-9
CDR3aa: CASSPPTGWSYNEQFF

j_gene: TRBJ2-3
v_gene: TRBV27
CDR3aa: CASTNRLAGAEPYTDTQYF

j_gene: TRBJ2-7
v_gene: TRBV12-3/TRBV12-4
CDR3aa: CASSEGSYEQYF

j_gene: TRBJ2-4
v_gene: TRBV7-9
CDR3aa: CASSSLGQTIAKNIQYF

j_gene: TRBJ1-5
v_gene: TRBV6-6
CDR3aa: CASGQGTYQPQHF

j_gene: TRBJ2-5
v_gene: TRBV27
CDR3aa: CASSLGGIRGETQYF

j_gene: TRBJ2-1
v_gene: TRBV5-1
CDR3aa: CASSSPRDRINEQFF

j_gene: TRBJ2-7
v_gene: TRBV19
CDR3aa: CATSLSAQTYEQYF

j_gene: TRBJ2-1
v_gene: TRBV7-8
CDR3aa: CASSPGRDINYNEQFF

j_gene: TRBJ2-5
v_gene: TRBV20-1
CDR3aa: CSARAVGERETQYF

j_gene: TRBJ1-1
v_gene: TRBV20-1
CDR3aa: CSARQGLAFF

j_gene: TRBJ2-1
v_gene: TRBV4-3
CDR3aa: CASSQDYTDSYNEQFF

j_gene: TRBJ2-7
v_gene: TRBV6-1
CDR3aa: CASSEDSTYEQYF

j_gene: TRBJ2-3
v_gene: TRBV27
CDR3aa: CASRPIRDRGADTQYF

j_gene: TRBJ1-5
v_gene: TRBV6-6
CDR3aa: CASSYHGQPSDQPQHF

j_gene: TRBJ2-1
v_gene: TRBV13
CDR3aa: CASSFISPGEVNEQFF

j_gene: TRBJ2-4
v_gene: TRBV5-1
CDR3aa: CASPFRGTDSKNIQYF

j_gene: TRBJ2-7
v_gene: TRBV20-1
CDR3aa: CSAGGTSGPYEQYF

j_gene: TRBJ2-2
v_gene: TRBV7-6
CDR3aa: CASSLIANTGELFF

j_gene: TRBJ2-7
v_gene: TRBV4-3
CDR3aa: CASSQVTGAYEQYF

j_gene: TRBJ2-2
v_gene: TRBV28
CDR3aa: CASSFRGLTKEELFF

j_gene: TRBJ2-7
v_gene: TRBV7-6
CDR3aa: CASSPPGFNYEQYF

j_gene: TRBJ2-2
v_gene: TRBV2
CDR3aa: CATERGDTGELFF

j_gene: TRBJ2-5
v_gene: TRBV7-9
CDR3aa: CASSSGLESLETQYF

j_gene: TRBJ2-7
v_gene: TRBV28
CDR3aa: CASSQREAGYEQYF

j_gene: TRBJ2-2
v_gene: TRBV3-1
CDR3aa: CASSQVQGVVGELFF

j_gene: TRBJ2-7
v_gene: TRBV4-2
CDR3aa: CASSQLANYEQYF

j_gene: TRBJ2-3
v_gene: TRBV5-6
CDR3aa: CASSLVGRSSTDTQYF

j_gene: TRBJ2-1
v_gene: TRBV6-2/TRBV6-3
CDR3aa: CASSFPGLAGYNEQFF

j_gene: TRBJ2-7
v_gene: TRBV27
CDR3aa: CASSVGTTLYF

j_gene: TRBJ2-5
v_gene: TRBV3-1
CDR3aa: CASSHENRDRGETQYF

j_gene: TRBJ2-2
v_gene: TRBV7-9
CDR3aa: CASSFLAGGLTGELFF

j_gene: TRBJ2-7
v_gene: TRBV6-2/TRBV6-3
CDR3aa: CASGTGNYEQYF

j_gene: TRBJ2-3
v_gene: TRBV12-3/TRBV12-4
CDR3aa: CASRPPTRPPTDTQYF

j_gene: TRBJ2-2
v_gene: TRBV4-1
CDR3aa: CASSPDRGTGELFF

j_gene: TRBJ2-3
v_gene: TRBV6-2/TRBV6-3
CDR3aa: CASSWGQDPGTQYF

j_gene: TRBJ1-3
v_gene: TRBV9
CDR3aa: CASSVEQGAGNTIYF

j_gene: TRBJ2-1
v_gene: TRBV15
CDR3aa: CATSRDLGQANEQFF

j_gene: TRBJ2-7
v_gene: TRBV20-1
CDR3aa: CSARDFATGQEYEQYF

j_gene: TRBJ1-1
v_gene: TRBV7-2
CDR3aa: CASRAVGGLRTGAFF